This entry is about one T cell receptor beta chain. It lacks a known antigen. A read error may account for a junction end that differs from germline. These data come from a study of T cells in Graves' hyperthyroidism and ophthalmopathy (dated by TCRdb to between 2018 and 2021). Regarding the complete study: Peripheral blood was sampled at the time of initial diagnosis, prior to any treatment. To identify distinguishing TCR V-J signatures, a discovery cohort of 100 or so patients was used, comprising some 45 with Graves' ophthalmopathy and around 57 with stable Graves' hyperthyroidism. Whether ophthalmopathy could be predicted prospectively was tested in an independent validation cohort made up of roughly 20 hyperthyroidism patients plus 17 patients who later progressed to ophthalmopathy. The study also compared thyroid tissue and blood T-cell repertoires from more than 5 Graves' hyperthyroidism patients. Once sampling was done, hyperthyroidism patients were given methimazole at a starting dose of 30 mg daily, whereas ophthalmopathy patients were given high-dose intravenous methylprednisolone. For training and testing, the roughly 93 patients in the discovery cohort were randomly divided in a 7:3 ratio. The paper describes TCR Vbeta CDR3 sequencing of 135 peripheral blood samples, made up of 43 ophthalmopathy patients, roughly 75 hyperthyroidism patients and 17 progressor patients. What the study reported, not specific to this receptor: No statistical method was used to fix the sample size in advance, and group allocation was not hidden from the investigators. Most expanded thyroid clonotypes (frequency above 0.001) were also found in blood, which suggests that blood repertoires may mirror thyroid immune responses. Ophthalmopathy was separated from stable hyperthyroidism by a 13 V-J signature model, with approximately 85% sensitivity and about 81% specificity obtained in cross-validation and 80%/75% obtained in testing. In validation, progression to ophthalmopathy was predicted by the model with 55% to 71% sensitivity and around 75% specificity, a median of approximately 6.5 months before onset.

Spanning cysteine to phenylalanine, the CDR3 consists of 16 amino acids. The only DNA kept is the CDR3, 48 bases in frame from the first base. Looking up the germline V gene yields CDR1 MDHEN and CDR2 SYDVKM. Amplification of TCR beta CDR3 regions was carried out from RNA transcripts. The TCR CDR3 was subjected to a first round of RT-PCR using the HTBI primer set and the Qiagen OneStep RT-PCR kit. The libraries were constructed in a second round of multiplex PCR and then size-selected and purified. The libraries were sequenced on an Illumina HiSeq2000 using paired-end 100 bp reads. The authors processed their data as follows. SOAPnuke was used to process the raw data, removing reads that contained adapters or uncalled bases, had a mean Phred below 15, or lacked an exact match to the constant primer or identifier. COPE v1.2.5 was used to merge the high-quality paired reads, and each unique nucleotide sequence was defined as a clonotype. MiTCR v1.1 was used to align the clonotypes against IMGT TRBV, TRBD and TRBJ reference segments. The analysis was restricted to V-J combinations with a frequency above 0.0001, which together covered 98% to 99.2% of the repertoires. The TCS score was defined as F50 (clonal expansion) divided by E x V (chaos), with BLOSUM62-based TCRdist calculated between CDR3 peptides within each V-J. Welch's t-statistics and random forest reduced fewer than 600 V-J features to 10 to 15, which were used in a naive Bayes classifier (R e1071). The public reads were reanalyzed by TCRdb: fastp trimming at Q25, MiXCR alignment, in-frame beta chains only. For every CDR3 protein sequence, its rows merge into one entry that carries the most common genes and DNA. The V and J calls shown here were made by TCRdb, not taken from the authors' results. Here the sample has about 640,000 distinct CDR3 sequences; around 21% occur a single time. The ten largest clones add up to under 35% of the sample.

In the ophthalmopathy patients, disease was moderately to severely active, with a Clinical Activity Score of 3 or more, a NOSPECS grade of 4 or more, and a duration of less than 3 months. Any patient with an uncontrolled infection, another autoimmune disease, pregnancy or lactation was excluded. Clinical symptoms, serum thyroxine and TRAb, thyroid ultrasound, and orbital computed tomography formed the basis for the diagnoses. PBMCs were separated from over 9 ml of fresh peripheral blood using Ficoll-Paque density gradient centrifugation. Trizol reagent was used to extract total RNA, and RNA quality was then checked on an Agilent 2100 Bioanalyzer.

Sequencing used blood. The clonotype was recovered from a man younger than 45 with Graves' ophthalmopathy. The V and J segments used are TRBV28 and TRBJ1-3, with 9 bases in between that match TRBD1. The sequence in DNA is TGTGCCGGCAGTTCCCGCCGACAGGGGGTCGGAAACACCATATATTTT. This encodes CAGSSRRQGVGNTIYF.